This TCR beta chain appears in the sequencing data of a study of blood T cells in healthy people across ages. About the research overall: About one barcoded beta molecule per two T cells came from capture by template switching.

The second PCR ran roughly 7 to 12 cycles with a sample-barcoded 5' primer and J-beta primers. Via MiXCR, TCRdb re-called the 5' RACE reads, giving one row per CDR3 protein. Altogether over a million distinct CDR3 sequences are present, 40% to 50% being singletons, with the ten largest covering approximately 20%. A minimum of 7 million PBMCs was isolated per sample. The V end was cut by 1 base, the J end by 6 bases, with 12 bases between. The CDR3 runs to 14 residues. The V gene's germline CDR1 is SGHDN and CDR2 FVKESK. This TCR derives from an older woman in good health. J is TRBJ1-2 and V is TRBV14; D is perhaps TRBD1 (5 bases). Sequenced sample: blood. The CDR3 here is CASSQAAQTDGYTF. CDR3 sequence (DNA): TGTGCCAGCAGCCAAGCCGCCCAGACAGATGGCTACACCTTC.